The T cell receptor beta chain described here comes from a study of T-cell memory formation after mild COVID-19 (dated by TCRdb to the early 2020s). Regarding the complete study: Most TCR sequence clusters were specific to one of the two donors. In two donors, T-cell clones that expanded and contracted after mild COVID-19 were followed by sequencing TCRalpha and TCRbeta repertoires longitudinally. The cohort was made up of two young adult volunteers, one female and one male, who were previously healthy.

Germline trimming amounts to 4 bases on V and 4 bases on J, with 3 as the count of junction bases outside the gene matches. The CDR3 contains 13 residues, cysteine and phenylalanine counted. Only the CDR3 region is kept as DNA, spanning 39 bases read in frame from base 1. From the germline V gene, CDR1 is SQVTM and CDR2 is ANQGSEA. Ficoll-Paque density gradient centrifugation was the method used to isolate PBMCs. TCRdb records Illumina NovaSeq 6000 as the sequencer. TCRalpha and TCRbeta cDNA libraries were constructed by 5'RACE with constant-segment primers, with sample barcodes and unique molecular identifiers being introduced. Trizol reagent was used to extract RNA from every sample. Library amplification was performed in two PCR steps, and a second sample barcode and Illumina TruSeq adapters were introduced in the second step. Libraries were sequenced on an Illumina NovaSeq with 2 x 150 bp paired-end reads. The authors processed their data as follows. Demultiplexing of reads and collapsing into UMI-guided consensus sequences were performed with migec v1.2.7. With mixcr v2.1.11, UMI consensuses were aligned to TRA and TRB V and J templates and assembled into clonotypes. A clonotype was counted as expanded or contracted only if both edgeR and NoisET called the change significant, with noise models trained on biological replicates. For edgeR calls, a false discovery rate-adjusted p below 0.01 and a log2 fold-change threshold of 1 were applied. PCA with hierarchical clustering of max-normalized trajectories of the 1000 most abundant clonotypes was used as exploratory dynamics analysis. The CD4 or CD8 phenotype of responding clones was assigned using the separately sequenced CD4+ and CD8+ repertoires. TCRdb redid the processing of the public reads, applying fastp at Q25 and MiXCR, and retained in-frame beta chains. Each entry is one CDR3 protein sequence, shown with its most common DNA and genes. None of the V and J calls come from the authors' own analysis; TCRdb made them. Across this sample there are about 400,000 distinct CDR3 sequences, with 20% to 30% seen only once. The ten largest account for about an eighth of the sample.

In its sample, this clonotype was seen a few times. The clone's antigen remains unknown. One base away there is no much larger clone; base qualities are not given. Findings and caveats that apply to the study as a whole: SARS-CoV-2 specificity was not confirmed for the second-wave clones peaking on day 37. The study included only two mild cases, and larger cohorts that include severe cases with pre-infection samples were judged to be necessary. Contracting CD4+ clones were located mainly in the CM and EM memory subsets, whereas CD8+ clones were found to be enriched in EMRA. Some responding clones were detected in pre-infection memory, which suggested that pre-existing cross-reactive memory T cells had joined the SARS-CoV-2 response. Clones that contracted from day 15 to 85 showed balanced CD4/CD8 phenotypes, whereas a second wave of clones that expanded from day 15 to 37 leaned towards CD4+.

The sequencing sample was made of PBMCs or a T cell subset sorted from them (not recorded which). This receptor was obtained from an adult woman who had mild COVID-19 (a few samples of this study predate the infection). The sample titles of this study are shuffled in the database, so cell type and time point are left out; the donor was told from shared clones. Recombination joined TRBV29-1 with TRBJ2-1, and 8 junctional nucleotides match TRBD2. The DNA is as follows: TGCAGCGTTGTCGGGGGGGGTTACAATGAGCAGTTCTTC. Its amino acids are CSVVGGGYNEQFF.